This section outlines one T cell receptor beta chain sequence together with its context. The table lists this clonotype with a few counts. Its antigen specificity is not known. Per-base quality was not reported, and no clone a single base away is much larger than it. This entry is derived from a study of T-cell reconstitution after alpha-beta-depleted transplantation in children (dated by TCRdb to between 2015 and 2016). Study-level background: The study quantitatively tracked T-cell immune reconstitution after TCRalphabeta/CD19-depleted allogeneic hematopoietic cell transplantation in children using TCR repertoire profiling.

Library method: PCR. Sequencer: Illumina HiSeq 2500. TCR libraries were prepared with molecular barcoding, using unique molecular identifiers to normalize TCRbeta repertoire quantification. TCRdb's own reprocessing of the public reads used fastp at Q25 and MiXCR and kept productive beta chains. Rows with one shared CDR3 protein collapse into an entry with the most common genes and DNA. Across this sample there are hundreds of thousands of distinct CDR3 sequences, with around 15% seen only once. The ten largest clones capture 35% to 50% of the sample. Broad study findings and their caveats: About two months after transplant, the apparently early recovery of alphabetaT-cell counts reportedly depended on just several hundred clones that had expanded rapidly and came from non-depleted graft cells. Over subsequent months, a decline in hyperexpanded clone frequencies was noted, and after one year, T-cell counts and TCRbeta diversity were mostly ascribed to newly produced T cells. In some patients, the high TCRbeta diversity seen at day 60 was put down to recipient T cells and intrathymic progenitors that had survived conditioning.

The label giving this sample's treatment or condition can be read as: allogeneic hematopoietic cell transplantation with graft depleted of TCRalphabeta T cells and CD19 B cells. The children who served as transplant recipients had been given grafts of TCRalphabeta/CD19-depleted allogeneic hematopoietic cells. The sample consisted of PBMCs, mostly from graft donor cells, taken 360 days after TCRalphabeta/CD19-depleted stem cell transplant. This TCR was recovered from a male patient aged 2-15 years who had a stem cell transplant for acute lymphoblastic leukemia, so the T cells may come from the graft donor.

CDR3 reads: CASSQESGNQPQHF. DNA sequence: TGCGCCAGCAGCCAGGAGTCGGGCAATCAGCCCCAGCATTTT. The rearrangement combines TRBV4-1 with TRBJ1-5; a confident D gene designation cannot be given. The CDR1 and CDR2 encoded by the germline V gene are MGHRA and YSYEKL. The CDR3 runs 14 amino acids, cysteine and phenylalanine included. Here the CDR3 DNA is all that survives: 42 bases in frame from base 1. Trimming removed 3 bases from V and 2 bases from J, leaving 8 bases between the germline ends.